The T cell receptor beta chain under discussion was sequenced for a study of blood T cell repertoires in COVID-19. Looking at the study overall: Sites across the United States, Italy and Spain contributed samples from acute and convalescent COVID-19. T cells, B-cell-depleted T cells, or PBMCs provided the cDNA or gDNA that served as material.

Per the study methods: Counts of nucleated cells, estimated from reference gene primer amplification, were obtained. Generated by immunoSEQ multiplex PCR, the TCRdb table keeps only in-frame clones and is missing some. From that table come the V and J calls and clone size; the DNA was used to work out D and trimming. Of approximately 430,000 clones listed, around 86% are singletons. Germline assignment: CDR1 SNHLY and CDR2 FYNNEI. V was trimmed by 9 bases and J by 7 bases, leaving 16 bases between them. The CDR3 length is 13 residues. The chain carries TRBV2 and TRBJ1-3; D perhaps matches TRBD1 (6 bases). The sequenced sample consisted of peripheral blood. The clonotype comes from a woman in her twenties or thirties with active or convalescent COVID-19. In DNA form, the CDR3 reads TGTGCCAGGAGACCCCCAGGGGAGAACACCATATATTTT. Encoded protein: CARRPPGENTIYF.